These 13 T cell receptor beta chains share one sample of origin, sequenced in a study of early T cells in non-severe SARS-CoV-2 infection. A single record per CDR3 protein comes from TCRdb applying MiXCR to the 5' RACE reads. The sample lists fewer than 80,000 distinct CDR3 sequences; 11% were seen once. The sequencing here drew on whole blood, taken at baseline. All receptors derive from an adult who was a healthcare worker with PCR-confirmed SARS-CoV-2 infection or an uninfected control (not recorded which).

About this clonotype itself: It is likely a read error, because the conserved phenylalanine at the end of the CDR3 is missing. V gene TRBV5-1 combines with J gene TRBJ2-1; D is perhaps TRBD2 (6 bases). The germline gives CDR1 SGHRS, CDR2 YFSETQ. The CDR3 runs to 14 residues. V was clipped by 6 bases and J by 2 bases, with 12 bases between them. The CDR3 DNA reads as TGCGCCAGCAACCCAGCGGGTACCTACAATGAGCAGTTCCTC. Protein product: CASNPAGTYNEQFL.

The table lists this clonotype with a few counts. The chain carries TRBV3-1 and TRBJ1-1; D is uncertain. The CDR3 is made up of 16 amino acids. The germline V gene has CDR1 LGHDT and CDR2 YNNKEL (reference sequence). V was cut by 4 bases and J by 1 base, with 16 bases left in between. CDR3 loop: CASSPKFLGSNTEAFF. The CDR3 DNA sequence: TGTGCCAGCAGCCCGAAATTCCTCGGGTCGAACACTGAAGCTTTCTTT.

This chain links TRBV10-2 with TRBJ2-2; 8 bases fit TRBD1. After removal of 6 bases from V and 1 base from J, the junction contained 4 bases not matched to a gene. This CDR3 contains 15 residues. Per the germline V gene, CDR1 is WSHSY and CDR2 is SAAADI. The CDR3 loop reads CASRLGQGNTGELFF. DNA for the CDR3: TGCGCCAGCAGGCTCGGACAGGGGAACACCGGGGAGCTGTTTTTT.

Only a few counts were recorded for this clonotype. This sequence joins TRBV7-2 and TRBJ1-1; 7 positions match TRBD1. The length of the CDR3 is 15 residues. CDR1 and CDR2 (germline): SGHTA, FQGNSA. J lost 1 base, V lost 2 bases, and 4 bases had no gene match. CDR3 coding DNA: TGTGCCAGCAGCTTAAGACAGGGCTCGAACACTGAAGCTTTCTTT. Amino acids: CASSLRQGSNTEAFF.

For this clonotype: This may stem from a read error, because a much larger clone lies one nucleotide away. The conserved closing phenylalanine or tryptophan is absent in this CDR3, likely reflecting a read error. The rearrangement joins TRBV5-1 to TRBJ2-2; no clear D. The CDR3 sequence is 16 residues long. The V gene's germline CDR1 is SGHRS and CDR2 YFSETQ. V dropped 0 bases and J dropped 6 bases, with 15 bases sitting between them. The CDR3 region is CASSLAVLRTPGELFI. The CDR3 DNA reads as TGCGCCAGCAGCTTGGCCGTGCTACGGACCCCCGGGGAGCTGTTTATT.

This clonotype appeared a few times. The genes are TRBV7-2 and TRBJ1-2, with 10 bases fitting TRBD1. Trimming removed 4 bases from V and 5 bases from J; junction bases left unmatched: 7. CDR3 length equals 15 residues. CDR1 is SGHTA and CDR2 is FQGNSA in the germline V gene. The CDR3 DNA reads as TGTGCCAGCAGCTCCCGGGACAGGGGTCTTTATGGCTACACCTTC. Encoded protein: CASSSRDRGLYGYTF.

The chain links TRBV12-3 or TRBV12-4 to TRBJ2-7, with D possibly being TRBD1 (6 bases). The V end lost 7 bases, the J end lost 2 bases, and 12 bases lay between the germline ends. The CDR3 length is 13 residues. The CDR3 reads CASTPGEPYEQYF. As DNA, the CDR3 is TGTGCCAGCACCCCAGGGGAGCCCTACGAGCAGTACTTC.

The chain is built from TRBV12-5 and TRBJ1-1, with a weak D call TRBD1 (5 bases). Per the germline V gene, CDR1 is LGHNT and CDR2 is FRNRAP. This CDR3 is 13 amino acids long. The V end was cut by 5 bases, the J end by 1 base, with 8 bases between. CDR3 residues: CASGPDRNTEAFF. Here the CDR3 DNA reads TGTGCTAGTGGTCCCGACAGGAACACTGAAGCTTTCTTT.

This chain connects TRBV11-2 to TRBJ2-7; 7 nucleotides line up with TRBD1. The CDR3 has 14 residues. CDR1 and CDR2 (germline): SGHAT, FQNNGV. V dropped 3 bases and J dropped 7; count of bases not matched to a gene: 9. The CDR3 nucleotides read TGTGCCAGCAGCTTCAGACCGGGACAGACAGAGCAGTACTTC. Amino acid sequence: CASSFRPGQTEQYF.

The chain employs TRBV4-3 and TRBJ2-2; possibly TRBD2 for D (5 bases). Germline V CDR1 and CDR2: LGHNA, YSLEER. Trimming shortened V by 0 bases and J by 0 bases, and 17 bases separated the two germline ends. This CDR3 contains 19 residues. CDR3 residues: CASSQDHWTDTANTGELFF. As DNA, the CDR3 is TGCGCCAGCAGCCAAGATCACTGGACTGATACCGCGAACACCGGGGAGCTGTTTTTT.

The rearrangement links TRBV5-4 to TRBJ1-2, with D tentatively TRBD1 (6 bases). Germline loops: CDR1 SGHNT, CDR2 YYREEE (reference sequence). Trimming stripped 2 bases from V and 5 bases from J, with 16 bases between. There are 15 residues in the CDR3. This CDR3 reads CASSLGQRLDYGYTF. The CDR3, as DNA: TGTGCCAGCAGCTTAGGACAGCGACTGGATTATGGCTACACCTTC.

This chain connects TRBV7-9 to TRBJ2-7; 7 nucleotides align to TRBD2. V trimming: 5 bases; J trimming: 1 base; junction bases outside the gene matches: 5. Germline V gene lookup returns CDR1 SEHNR and CDR2 FQNEAQ (reference sequence). The CDR3 totals 14 residues. The CDR3 reads CASSVGGGSYEQYF. For the CDR3, the DNA is TGTGCCAGCAGCGTAGGCGGGGGATCCTACGAGCAGTACTTC.

The gene calls are TRBV28 and TRBJ2-5; 9 nucleotides agree with TRBD2. The CDR3 consists of 16 residues. The trim removed 3 bases at V and 4 bases at J, leaving 9 bases unmatched. Germline V gene lookup returns CDR1 MDHEN and CDR2 SYDVKM. Here the CDR3 DNA reads TGTGCCAGCAGTTTCTGGCTTAGCGGGGGTTCAGAGACCCAGTACTTC. The encoded protein is CASSFWLSGGSETQYF.